This T cell receptor beta chain was documented in a study of technical replicates of blood from a handful of donors. CDR1 and CDR2 (germline): SGHRS, YFSETQ. V was clipped by 4 bases and J by 4 bases; unmatched bases: 4. The CDR3 consists of 15 residues. Clones were read by immunoSEQ multiplex PCR, and TCRdb kept only the in-frame ones, dropping some. This sample has 55,000 to 65,000 clones, with approximately 97% found just once. In its sample, this clone was seen once. The sequence came from a human donor in good health. The gene calls are TRBV5-1 and TRBJ2-3, with 12 bases aligning to TRBD1. The material sequenced was T cells isolated from PBMCs. CDR3 bases: TGCGCCAGCAGCCAGGGACAGGGGGCCCCAGATACGCAGTATTTT. As protein: CASSQGQGAPDTQYF.